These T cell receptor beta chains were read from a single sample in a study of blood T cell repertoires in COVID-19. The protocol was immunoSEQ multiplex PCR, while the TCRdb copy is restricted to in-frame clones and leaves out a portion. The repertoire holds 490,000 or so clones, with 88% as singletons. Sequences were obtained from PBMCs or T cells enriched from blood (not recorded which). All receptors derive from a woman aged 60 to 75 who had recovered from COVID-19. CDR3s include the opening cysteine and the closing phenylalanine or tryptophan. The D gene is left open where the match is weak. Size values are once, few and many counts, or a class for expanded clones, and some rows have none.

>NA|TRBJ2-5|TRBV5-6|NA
TGTGCCAGCAGGCGCCAGGGCGGATTCCAAGAGACCCAGTACTTC
CASRRQGGFQETQYF
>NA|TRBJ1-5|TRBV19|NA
TGTGCCAGTAGTATCGGCAGGGACAAGCCCCAGCATTTT
CASSIGRDKPQHF
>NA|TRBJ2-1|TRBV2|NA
TGTGCCAGCACCACAACGAGGTCTGAGCAGTTCTTC
CASTTTRSEQFF
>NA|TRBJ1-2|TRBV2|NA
TGTGCCAGCAGCCCACCAGGCCTTTATGGCTACACCTTC
CASSPPGLYGYTF
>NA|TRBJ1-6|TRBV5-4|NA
TGTGCCAGCAGCTTGGCCTCCGGGGCCCTCCACTTT
CASSLASGALHF
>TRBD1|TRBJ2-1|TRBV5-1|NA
TGCGCCAGCAGCTCGGGACAGAACGGGGTGAGTGAGCAGTTCTTC
CASSSGQNGVSEQFF
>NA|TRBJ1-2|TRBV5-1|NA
TGCGCCAGCAGCTTGGGGGGGCAGCCATATGGCTACACCTTC
CASSLGGQPYGYTF
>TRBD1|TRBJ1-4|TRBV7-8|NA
TGTGCCAGCAGCTTACAATGGACAGGGGGACCGCTTAATGAAAAACTGTTTTTT
CASSLQWTGGPLNEKLFF
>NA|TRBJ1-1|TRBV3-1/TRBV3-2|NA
TGTGCCAGCAGCCAAAATCGGGCTGAAGCTTTCTTT
CASSQNRAEAFF
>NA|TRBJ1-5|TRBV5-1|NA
TGCGCCAGCAGCTTTACGGGGAGTAGCAATCAGCCCCAGCATTTT
CASSFTGSSNQPQHF
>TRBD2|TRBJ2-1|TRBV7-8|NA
TGTGCCAGCCGAAGACCCGGGACTAGCGGGGGGGCGAATTTCAATGAGCAGTTCTTC
CASRRPGTSGGANFNEQFF
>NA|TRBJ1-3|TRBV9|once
TGTGCCAGCAGCGTAGAACAGTCTATGGACACCATATATTTT
CASSVEQSMDTIYF
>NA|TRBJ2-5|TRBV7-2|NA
TGTGCCAGCAGCTTAAATTCCGGGTTCCTCGGAGAGACCCAGTACTTC
CASSLNSGFLGETQYF
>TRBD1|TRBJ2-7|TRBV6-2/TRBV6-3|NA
TGTGCCAGCAGTTTAACCGGGACAGCGACCTACGAGCAGTACTTC
CASSLTGTATYEQYF
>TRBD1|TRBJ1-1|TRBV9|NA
TGTGCCAGCAGCGGGGGACAGGCTCTGCCGGCCCTTGAAGCTTTCTTT
CASSGGQALPALEAFF
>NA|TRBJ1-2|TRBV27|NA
TGTGCCAGCAGTTTATTCCAAACGGGTGGCTACACCTTC
CASSLFQTGGYTF
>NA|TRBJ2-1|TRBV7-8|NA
TGTGCCAGCAGCTTAGCGACTATTTTGCGGACTACCTACAATGAGCAGTTCTTC
CASSLATILRTTYNEQFF
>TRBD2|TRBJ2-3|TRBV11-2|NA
TGTGCCAGCAGCTTCGGACTAGCGGGGATTCTTACAGATACGCAGTATTTT
CASSFGLAGILTDTQYF
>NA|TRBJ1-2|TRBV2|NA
TGTGCCAGCAGTGAAGGGGGCAGCTACTATGGCTACACCTTC
CASSEGGSYYGYTF
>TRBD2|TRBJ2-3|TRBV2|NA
TGTGCCAGCACCGATCTAGCGGGGGCTTCAGATACGCAGTATTTT
CASTDLAGASDTQYF